The entry that follows covers one T cell receptor beta chain sequence. Its target is unknown. Amplification used 60 Vbeta primers and 13 Jbeta primers. The protocol was immunoSEQ multiplex PCR, while the TCRdb copy is restricted to in-frame clones and leaves out a portion. The repertoire includes 180,000 or so clones, approximately 82% of them detected once, and about 7.7% sits in the top ten. This sample was included in a study of cytomegalovirus exposure and HLA in healthy donors. Study-wide findings and caveats: Analysis was carried out at a later point, and it linked a missense DCLRE1C variant to TCR beta V- and J-gene trimming.

The CDR3 is made up of 13 amino acids. CDR1 and CDR2 (germline): MDHEN, SYDVKM. V was pared by 6 bases and J by 10 bases, with 9 bases of the junction left unmatched. The donors comprised healthy bone marrow donors. V usage is TRBV28 and J usage is TRBJ2-3, with 8 bases lining up with TRBD1. The sequence was obtained from a woman in her thirties or forties in good health and CMV-seropositive. Input material: PBMCs. DNA of the CDR3: TGTGCCAGCAGACCTCCCCCAGGGGGCGCGCAGTATTTT. Translated, it gives CASRPPPGGAQYF.